The source of this T cell receptor beta chain is a study of cytomegalovirus exposure and HLA in healthy donors. Study-wide points: A later analysis reportedly found that, within productive TCRs, an Asian-associated ancestry cluster had fewer N-insertions than the mean observed across the approximately 660 donors. What TCR beta sequences reportedly achieved was accurate prediction of HLA-A and HLA-B alleles in most subjects.

Notes on this clone: Antigen specificity is unknown.

The length of the CDR3 is 15 residues. The V gene's germline CDR1 is MNHEY and CDR2 SVGAGI. V shed 6 bases, J shed 4 bases, and the junction held 7 bases outside the gene matches. The PCR was carried out with 60 Vbeta primers and 13 Jbeta primers. Original processing methods: Per a later analysis, the number of unique TCR beta chains was approximately 73 million, of which roughly 9.9 million were shared. Repertoires were generated with immunoSEQ multiplex PCR, while TCRdb's copy carries only in-frame clones and drops some. For V, J and clone size, that table is used; D and trimming come from the DNA. The table has around 90,000 clones, about 68% seen once.

The V call is TRBV6-5, the J call TRBJ1-5; 9 bases are shared with TRBD1. This clonotype originated in a human donor in good health. The sample consisted of PBMCs. The CDR3 DNA reads as TGTGCCAGCAGCCATGGACAGGGGTTAAATCAGCCCCAGCATTTT. Amino acid sequence: CASSHGQGLNQPQHF.